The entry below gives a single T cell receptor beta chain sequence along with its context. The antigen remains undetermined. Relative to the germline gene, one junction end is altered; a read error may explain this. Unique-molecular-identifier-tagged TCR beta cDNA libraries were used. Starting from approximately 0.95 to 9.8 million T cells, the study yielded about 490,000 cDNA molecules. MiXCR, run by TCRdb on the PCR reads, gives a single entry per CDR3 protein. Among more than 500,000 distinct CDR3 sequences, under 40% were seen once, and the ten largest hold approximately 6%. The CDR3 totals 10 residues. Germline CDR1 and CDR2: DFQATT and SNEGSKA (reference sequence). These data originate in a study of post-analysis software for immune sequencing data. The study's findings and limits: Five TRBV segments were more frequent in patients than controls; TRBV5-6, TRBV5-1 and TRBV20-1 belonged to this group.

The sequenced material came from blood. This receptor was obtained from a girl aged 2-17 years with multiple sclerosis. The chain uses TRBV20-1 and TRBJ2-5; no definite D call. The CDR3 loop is CSANQETRYF. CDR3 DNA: TGCAGTGCTAACCAAGAGACCCGGTACTTC.